This T cell receptor beta chain stems from a study of T-cell reconstitution after alpha-beta-depleted transplantation in children. A library of TCRbeta sequences, prepared with unique molecular identifiers, was generated. TCRdb re-derived calls from the PCR reads in MiXCR, one entry per CDR3 protein. The data hold 200,000 to 250,000 distinct CDR3 sequences, with approximately 9% observed a single time. This clonotype was seen at least ten times. CDR3 length: 16 amino acids. Germline CDR1 and CDR2: SEHNR and FQNEAQ (reference sequence). Trimming shortened V by 5 bases and J by 0 bases, and 17 bases separated the two germline ends.

The sequence was collected from a human donor who donated a stem cell graft to a child with acute lymphoblastic leukemia. The sequences come from PBMCs from the stem cell graft donor, collected from the stem cell graft. The J gene is TRBJ2-7, the V gene TRBV7-9; D is unresolved. The CDR3 region is CASSPPNGIDSYEQYF. DNA for the CDR3: TGTGCCAGCAGCCCACCGAACGGAATTGACTCCTACGAGCAGTACTTC.